This entry features one TCR beta chain sequence. Its specificity is not known. This sample is drawn from a study of T cell responses to AZD1222 COVID-19 vaccine. Study results and limitations: At study baseline, merely five or six AZD1222 recipients were seropositive. White British people made up most donors, females outnumbered males, and clonal diversity was possibly underestimated. Repertoire sampling was restricted to post-peak T cell response timepoints.

Assay used: immunoSEQ multiplex PCR; TCRdb lists only in-frame clones, some missing. The sample has 160,000 or so clones; roughly 94% are singletons. Germline-derived CDR1 and CDR2 are SGHVS and FQNEAQ. V was cut by 5 bases and J by 0 bases, with 7 bases left in between. The CDR3 contains 14 residues. The rearrangement uses TRBV7-8 and TRBJ1-4; D call uncertain. The source material was peripheral blood, sampled on day 0 of MenACWY control vaccination. This receptor was taken from an adult in good health. Here the CDR3 reads CASSNHATNEKLFF. For the CDR3, the DNA is TGTGCCAGCAGCAACCATGCAACTAATGAAAAACTGTTTTTT.